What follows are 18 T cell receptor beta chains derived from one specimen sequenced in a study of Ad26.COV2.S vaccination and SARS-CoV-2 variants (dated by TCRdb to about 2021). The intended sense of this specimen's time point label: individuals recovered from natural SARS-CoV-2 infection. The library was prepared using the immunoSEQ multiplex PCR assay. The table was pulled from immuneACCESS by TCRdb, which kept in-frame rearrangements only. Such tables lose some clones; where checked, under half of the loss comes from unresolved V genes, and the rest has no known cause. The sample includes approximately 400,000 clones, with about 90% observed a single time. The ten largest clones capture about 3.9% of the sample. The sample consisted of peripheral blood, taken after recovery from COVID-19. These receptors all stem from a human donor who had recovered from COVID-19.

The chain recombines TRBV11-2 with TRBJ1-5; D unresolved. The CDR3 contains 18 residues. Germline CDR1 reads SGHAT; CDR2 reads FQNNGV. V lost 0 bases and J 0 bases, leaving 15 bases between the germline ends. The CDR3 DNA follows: TGTGCCAGCAGCTTAGATCCGTCGAAGGGCCATAGCAATCAGCCCCAGCATTTT. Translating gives CASSLDPSKGHSNQPQHF.

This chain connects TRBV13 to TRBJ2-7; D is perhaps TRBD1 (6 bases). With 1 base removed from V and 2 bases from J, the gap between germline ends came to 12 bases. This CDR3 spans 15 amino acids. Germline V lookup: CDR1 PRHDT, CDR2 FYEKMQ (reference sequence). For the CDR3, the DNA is TGTGCCAGCAGCTTAGAGGGGACAAGTACCTACGAGCAGTACTTC. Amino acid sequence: CASSLEGTSTYEQYF.

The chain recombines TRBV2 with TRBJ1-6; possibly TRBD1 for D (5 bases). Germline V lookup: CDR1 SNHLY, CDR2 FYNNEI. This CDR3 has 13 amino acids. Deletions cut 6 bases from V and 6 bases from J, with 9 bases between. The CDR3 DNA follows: TGTGCCAGCAGGGGGGAACCTAATTCACCCCTCCACTTT. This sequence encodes CASRGEPNSPLHF.

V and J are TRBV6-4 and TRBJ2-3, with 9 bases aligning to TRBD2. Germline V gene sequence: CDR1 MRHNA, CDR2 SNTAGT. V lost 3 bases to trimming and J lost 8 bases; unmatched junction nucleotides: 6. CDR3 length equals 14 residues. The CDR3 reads CASSEAGGHRTQYF. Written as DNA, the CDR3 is TGTGCCAGCAGTGAGGCGGGGGGGCATCGTACGCAGTATTTT.

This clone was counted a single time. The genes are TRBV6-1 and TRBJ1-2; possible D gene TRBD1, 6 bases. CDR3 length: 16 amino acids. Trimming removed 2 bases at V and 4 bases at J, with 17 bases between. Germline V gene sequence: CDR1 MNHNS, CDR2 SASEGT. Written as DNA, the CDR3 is TGTGCCAGCAGTGAATCCGGGACACTCGGGGGCTATGGCTACACCTTC. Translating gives CASSESGTLGGYGYTF.

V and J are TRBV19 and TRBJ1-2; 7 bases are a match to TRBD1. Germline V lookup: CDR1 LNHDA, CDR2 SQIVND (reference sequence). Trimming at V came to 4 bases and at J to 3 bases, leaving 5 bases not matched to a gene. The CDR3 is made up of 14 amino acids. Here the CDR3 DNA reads TGTGCCAGTAGTACAGGGGGAATCTACTATGGCTACACCTTC. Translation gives CASSTGGIYYGYTF.

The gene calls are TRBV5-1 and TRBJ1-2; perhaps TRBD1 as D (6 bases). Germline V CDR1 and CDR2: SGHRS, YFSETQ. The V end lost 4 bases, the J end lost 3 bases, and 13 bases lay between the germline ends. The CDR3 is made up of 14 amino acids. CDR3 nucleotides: TGCGCCAGCAGCAGGGGGTCCCCCGACTATGGCTACACCTTC. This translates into CASSRGSPDYGYTF.

Written as DNA, the CDR3 is TGTGCCATCAGTGAGGCAGGCTCTGGAAACACCATATATTTT. This gives the protein CAISEAGSGNTIYF. This sequence joins TRBV10-3 and TRBJ1-3; no firm D call. The CDR3 contains 14 residues. CDR1 is ENHRY, CDR2 SYGVKD, per germline. V dropped 2 bases and J dropped 0 bases, with 5 bases sitting between them.

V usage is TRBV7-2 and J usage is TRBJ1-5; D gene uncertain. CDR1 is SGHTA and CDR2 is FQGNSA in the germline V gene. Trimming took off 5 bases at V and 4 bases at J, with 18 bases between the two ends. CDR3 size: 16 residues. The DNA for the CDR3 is TGTGCCAGCAGCCCTCCCGCCCCGCGCCGGAATCAGCCCCAGCATTTT. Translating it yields CASSPPAPRRNQPQHF.

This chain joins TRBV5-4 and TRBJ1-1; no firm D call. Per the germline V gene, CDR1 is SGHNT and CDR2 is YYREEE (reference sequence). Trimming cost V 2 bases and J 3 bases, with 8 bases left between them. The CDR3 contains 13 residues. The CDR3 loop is CASSFTSYTEAFF. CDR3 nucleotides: TGTGCCAGCAGCTTTACCTCGTACACTGAAGCTTTCTTT. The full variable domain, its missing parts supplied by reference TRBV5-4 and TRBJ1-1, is ETGVTQSPTHLIKTRGQQVTLRCSSQSGHNTVSWYQQALGQGPQFIFQYYREEENGRGNFPPRFSGLQFPNYSSELNVNALELDDSALYLCASSFTSYTEAFFGQGTRLTVV.

In DNA form, the CDR3 reads TGCGCCAGCAGCCAACTAGCCCTACCCACATTCACAGATACGCAGTATTTT. Translated, it gives CASSQLALPTFTDTQYF. The rearrangement uses TRBV4-1 and TRBJ2-3; D possibly corresponds to TRBD2 (5 bases). Per germline, CDR1 MGHRA and CDR2 YSYEKL. This CDR3 is built from 17 residues. V was cut by 2 bases and J by 2 bases, with 17 bases left in between.

The CDR3: CASSVEGDPPDTQYF. In DNA, the CDR3 is TGTGCCAGCAGCGTAGAGGGGGACCCCCCAGATACGCAGTATTTT. This chain joins TRBV9 and TRBJ2-3, with TRBD1 as a possible D gene (6 bases). V was cut by 0 bases and J by 4 bases, with 12 bases left in between. Germline V gene sequence: CDR1 SGDLS, CDR2 YYNGEE. The CDR3 spans 15 residues.

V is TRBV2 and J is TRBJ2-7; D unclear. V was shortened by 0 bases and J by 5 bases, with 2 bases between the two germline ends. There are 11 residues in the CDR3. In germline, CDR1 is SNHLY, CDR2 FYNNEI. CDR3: CASSEAHEQYF. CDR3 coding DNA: TGTGCCAGCAGTGAAGCGCACGAGCAGTACTTC.

For the CDR3, the DNA is TGTGCCAGCAGCTTAGGGGGCCGTGGCTACACCTTC. Residues: CASSLGGRGYTF. The V gene is TRBV7-9, the J gene TRBJ1-2; D might be TRBD1 (5 bases). The germline V gene encodes CDR1 SEHNR and CDR2 FQNEAQ (reference sequence). V lost 1 base and J 7 bases, leaving 7 bases between the germline ends. This CDR3 has 12 amino acids.

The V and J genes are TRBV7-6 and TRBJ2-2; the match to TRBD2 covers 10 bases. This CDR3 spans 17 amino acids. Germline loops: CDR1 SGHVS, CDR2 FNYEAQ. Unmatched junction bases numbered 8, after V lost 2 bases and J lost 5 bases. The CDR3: CASSLSSSGGRTGELFF. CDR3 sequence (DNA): TGTGCCAGCAGCTTATCTTCTAGCGGGGGTCGGACCGGGGAGCTGTTTTTT.

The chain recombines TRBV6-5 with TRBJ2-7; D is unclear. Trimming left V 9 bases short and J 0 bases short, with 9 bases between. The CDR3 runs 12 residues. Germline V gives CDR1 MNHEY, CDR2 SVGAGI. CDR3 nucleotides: TGTGCCAGTCGAACTGGCTCCTACGAGCAGTACTTC. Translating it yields CASRTGSYEQYF.

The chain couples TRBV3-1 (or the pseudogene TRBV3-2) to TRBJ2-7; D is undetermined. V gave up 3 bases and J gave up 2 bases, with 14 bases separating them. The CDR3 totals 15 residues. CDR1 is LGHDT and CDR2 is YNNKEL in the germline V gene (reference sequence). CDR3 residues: CASSHYQNAAYEQYF. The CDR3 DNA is TGTGCCAGCAGCCATTATCAGAATGCGGCCTACGAGCAGTACTTC.

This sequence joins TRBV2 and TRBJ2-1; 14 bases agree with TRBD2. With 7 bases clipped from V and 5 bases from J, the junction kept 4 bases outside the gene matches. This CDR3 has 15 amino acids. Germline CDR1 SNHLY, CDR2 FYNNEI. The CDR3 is CASTRLAGGNNEQFF. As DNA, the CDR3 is TGTGCCAGCACCAGACTAGCGGGGGGGAACAATGAGCAGTTCTTC. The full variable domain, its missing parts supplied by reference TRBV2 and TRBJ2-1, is EPEVTQTPSHQVTQMGQEVILRCVPISNHLYFYWYRQILGQKVEFLVSFYNNEISEKSEIFDDQFSVERPDGSNFTLKIRSTKLEDSAMYFCASTRLAGGNNEQFFGPGTRLTVL.